This T cell receptor beta chain was recorded in a study of T cell responses to AZD1222 COVID-19 vaccine. Overall study results and limits: Spike-specific TCR breadth and depth went up after people got two AZD1222 doses. As reported, nearly half of all spike-specific TCRs target variant regions that are unmutated. At study baseline, merely five or six AZD1222 recipients were seropositive. Donors were mostly white British, more females; clonal diversity possibly underestimated.

Assay: immunoSEQ multiplex PCR; the TCRdb copy retains only in-frame clones and omits some. The sample has about 180,000 clones; around 88% are singletons. As for this clone: The antigen remains undetermined.

This CDR3 has 15 residues. Germline V CDR1 and CDR2: SGDLS, YYNGEE. Trimming stripped 3 bases from V and 0 bases from J, with 7 bases between. This receptor was obtained from an adult in good health. The chain recombines TRBV9 with TRBJ2-6; D gene uncertain. The sequences come from peripheral blood, collected on day 0 of AZD1222 vaccination. Here the CDR3 DNA reads TGTGCCAGCAGCGGCAGTGTCTCTGGGGCCAACGTCCTGACTTTC. Residues: CASSGSVSGANVLTF.